Below are 15 T cell receptor beta chains sequenced from a single sample in a study of a mutant IDH1 vaccine in newly diagnosed glioma (dated by TCRdb to the early 2020s). Libraries were made using the immunoSEQ multiplex PCR assay. In TCRdb, the immuneACCESS table is reduced to in-frame sequences with V and J assigned. These tables do not hold every clone; where another copy was compared, an unresolved V gene accounts for under half, and the others remain unexplained. The sample profile shows about 81,000 clones; 75% to 85% of them were found once. The top ten clonotypes cover roughly 2.2% of the sample. The time point label here, explained by the study, means: week 23, last vaccination. Each vaccine dose was 300 ug of a 20-mer mutant IDH1 peptide in Montanide, given subcutaneously with topical imiquimod. The antigens for these receptors are not known. The source was PBMCs, collected from a glioma patient whose treatment included an IDH1 peptide vaccine. All receptors come from a man younger than 45 with glioma. Some clones in this sample may be carry-over from other donors' samples.

The chain joins TRBV6-5 to TRBJ2-1; TRBD2 agrees at 10 bases. CDR3 length: 14 residues. Trimming removed 5 bases from V and 8 bases from J; junction bases left unmatched: 6. Germline assignment: CDR1 MNHEY and CDR2 SVGAGI. CDR3 region: CASSRTSGGDEQFF. Here the CDR3 DNA reads TGTGCCAGCAGTAGGACTAGCGGAGGGGATGAGCAGTTCTTC.

V and J are TRBV13 and TRBJ1-1, with TRBD1 identical over 10 bases. After removal of 4 bases from V and 6 bases from J, the junction contained 8 bases not matched to a gene. The germline CDR1 and CDR2 sequences are PRHDT and FYEKMQ (reference sequence). This CDR3 region has 15 residues. The chain's CDR3 is CASSSQGQGMSEAFF. CDR3 nucleotides: TGTGCCAGCAGCTCTCAGGGACAGGGGATGTCTGAAGCTTTCTTT.

This rearrangement joins TRBV5-1 to TRBJ2-7, with 11 bases that match TRBD2. Trimming took 4 bases from V and 4 from J; bases not matched to a gene: 7. Germline V gives CDR1 SGHRS, CDR2 YFSETQ. This CDR3 region has 15 residues. CDR3 sequence (DNA): TGCGCCAGCAGCCGAACCACTAGCGGGGGTTACGAGCAGTACTTC. The encoded protein is CASSRTTSGGYEQYF.

The V and J genes are TRBV5-6 and TRBJ2-3, with D perhaps matching TRBD1 (6 bases). This CDR3 spans 17 amino acids. V lost 6 bases and J lost 5, with 25 bases in between. Per the germline V gene, CDR1 is SGHDT and CDR2 is YYEEEE. CDR3 sequence: CASTSLGRQAFRDTQYF. The CDR3 DNA sequence: TGTGCCAGCACCTCCCTGGGTCGACAGGCCTTCAGAGATACGCAGTATTTT.

V is TRBV2 and J is TRBJ2-1, with 14 nucleotides matching TRBD2. Germline loops: CDR1 SNHLY, CDR2 FYNNEI. This CDR3 is 14 amino acids long. The ends lost 6 bases at V and 9 bases at J; junction bases unmatched: 4. CDR3 coding DNA: TGTGCCAGCAGGGGACTAGCGGGAGTGGGTGAGCAGTTCTTC. This sequence encodes CASRGLAGVGEQFF.

The chain uses TRBV6-5 and TRBJ1-1; perhaps TRBD1 as D (6 bases). V lost 4 bases to trimming and J lost 2 bases, with 14 bases between them. This CDR3 contains 15 residues. Germline CDR1 MNHEY, CDR2 SVGAGI. CDR3 loop: CASSSPRTANTEAFF. In nucleotides, the CDR3 is TGTGCCAGCAGTTCCCCCAGGACAGCTAACACTGAAGCTTTCTTT.

The chain is built from TRBV5-5 and TRBJ1-6; D is undetermined. This CDR3 spans 15 amino acids. The germline gives CDR1 SGHKS, CDR2 YYEKEE (reference sequence). The V gene lost 3 bases and the J gene lost 2 bases, with 9 bases spanning the gap. The CDR3, as DNA: TGTGCCAGCAGCTCCCCGGCAGCCTATAATTCACCCCTCCACTTT. Translating it yields CASSSPAAYNSPLHF.

The genes are TRBV10-2 and TRBJ2-7, with a tentative D call TRBD2 (6 bases). CDR3 size: 14 residues. Trimming took 7 bases from V and 4 from J, leaving 17 bases between them. Germline CDR1 WSHSY, CDR2 SAAADI. The CDR3 region is CASTEIGGPYEQYF. The CDR3 nucleotides are TGCGCCAGCACAGAGATCGGGGGACCGTACGAGCAGTACTTC.

V gene TRBV6-5 combines with J gene TRBJ1-1; D call uncertain. The germline V gene has CDR1 MNHEY and CDR2 SVGAGI. The CDR3 is made up of 13 amino acids. V lost 4 bases to trimming and J lost 3 bases, with 9 bases between them. DNA for the CDR3: TGTGCCAGCAGTTTTTTGGGGTACACTGAAGCTTTCTTT. Protein: CASSFLGYTEAFF.

V usage is TRBV2 and J usage is TRBJ1-6, with D possibly being TRBD1 (5 bases). Looked up from germline, CDR1 is SNHLY and CDR2 is FYNNEI. The CDR3 extends over 15 amino acids. Trimming shortened V by 10 bases and J by 6 bases, and 19 bases separated the two germline ends. As DNA, the CDR3 is TGTGCCACCACACCCCTAGGACACCCTAATTCACCCCTCCACTTT. Translation gives CATTPLGHPNSPLHF.

The chain joins TRBV4-3 to TRBJ2-3, with 8 bases that match TRBD1. CDR1 LGHNA and CDR2 YSLEER come from the germline V gene. V gave up 0 bases and J gave up 2 bases; unmatched junction bases: 7. The CDR3 sequence is 17 residues long. The CDR3 DNA reads TGCGCCAGCAGCCAAGATAGTGGGACAGGAGTCACAGATACGCAGTATTTT. Translating gives CASSQDSGTGVTDTQYF.

This clone is medium-sized by share. The CDR3 DNA reads TGTGCCAGCAGTGAAGGTTTAACGGGGGGGCCCCAGCAGTACTTC. It codes for CASSEGLTGGPQQYF. The chain is built from TRBV6-1 and TRBJ2-7, with 8 bases identical to TRBD2. V gave up 1 base and J gave up 8 bases; unmatched junction bases: 10. This CDR3 has 15 residues. Germline CDR1 is MNHNS and CDR2 is SASEGT.

This rearrangement joins TRBV7-3 to TRBJ2-2; D ambiguous. V was shortened by 1 base and J by 5 bases, with 14 bases between the two germline ends. The germline gives CDR1 SGHTA, CDR2 FQGTGA. The CDR3 extends over 16 amino acids. The CDR3, as DNA: TGTGCCAGCAGCTTAAGACTGGGCGCGAGGACCGGGGAGCTGTTTTTT. Residues: CASSLRLGARTGELFF.

The rearrangement links TRBV9 to TRBJ2-2, with 7 positions matching TRBD1. CDR1 SGDLS and CDR2 YYNGEE come from the germline V gene. This CDR3 has 15 amino acids. V lost 0 bases and J lost 4; bases outside the gene matches: 3. The CDR3 loop is CASSVVGQLTGELFF. The CDR3 region has the DNA TGTGCCAGCAGCGTAGTGGGACAGCTCACCGGGGAGCTGTTTTTT. Looking up the rest from reference TRBV9 and TRBJ2-2 gives the full variable domain: DSGVTQTPKHLITATGQRVTLRCSPRSGDLSVYWYQQSLDQGLQFLIQYYNGEERAKGNILERFSAQQFPDLHSELNLSSLELGDSALYFCASSVVGQLTGELFFGEGSRLTVL.

This chain connects TRBV7-8 to TRBJ1-4; D gene unclear. With 5 bases removed from V and 5 bases from J, the gap between germline ends came to 15 bases. This CDR3 is 15 amino acids long. The germline gives CDR1 SGHVS, CDR2 FQNEAQ. CDR3 sequence (DNA): TGTGCCAGCAGCGAGCCGGGCCAACCAAATGAAAAACTGTTTTTT. Amino acid sequence: CASSEPGQPNEKLFF.